A single sample gave rise to the 13 T cell receptor beta chains below, sequenced in a study of CD8 T cells in ankylosing spondylitis. TCRdb re-called the 5' RACE reads with MiXCR, one entry per CDR3 protein. The sample lists about 100,000 distinct CDR3 sequences, roughly 8.8% occurring once. The sample was blood, either unsorted or a sorted T cell fraction (not recorded which). Receptors were obtained from a male donor with ankylosing spondylitis or in good health (not recorded which).

This clonotype was recorded many times. CDR3 residues: CASSFDSHNTEAFF. CDR3 sequence (DNA): TGTGCCAGCAGCTTTGACAGTCATAACACTGAAGCTTTCTTT. The chain joins TRBV7-2 to TRBJ1-1, with D maybe TRBD1 (5 bases). Trimming took off 3 bases at V and 2 bases at J, with 10 bases between the two ends. This CDR3 has 14 amino acids. CDR1 is SGHTA and CDR2 is FQGNSA in the germline V gene.

This clonotype has at least ten counts. This sequence joins TRBV4-1 and TRBJ2-2; TRBD1 matches 11 bases. The CDR3 is 14 amino acids. V lost 9 bases, J lost 4 bases, and 4 bases stayed unmatched. The germline V gene has CDR1 MGHRA and CDR2 YSYEKL. The chain's CDR3 is CASGTGGITGELFF. Here the CDR3 DNA reads TGCGCCAGTGGGACAGGGGGTATCACCGGGGAGCTGTTTTTT.

At least ten counts were recorded for this clonotype. One end of the junction does not line up with germline, which may come from a read error. V is TRBV6-2 or TRBV6-3 and J is TRBJ1-5; the D gene is possibly TRBD1 (5 bases). The CDR3 totals 13 residues. In germline, CDR1 is MNHEY, CDR2 SVGEGT. The CDR3 bases are TGTGCCGGCAGGGTAGACAGCAATCAGCCCCAGCATTTT. It is translated as CAGRVDSNQPQHF.

This clonotype was counted ten times or more. V gene TRBV7-8 combines with J gene TRBJ1-1, with D possibly matching TRBD1 (6 bases). CDR1 SGHVS and CDR2 FQNEAQ come from the germline V gene. Trimming took 1 base from V and 7 from J, leaving 13 bases between them. This CDR3 contains 14 residues. For the CDR3, the DNA is TGTGCCAGCAGCTTAGGGGGGGCTAAGGTTGAAGCTTTCTTT. It codes for CASSLGGAKVEAFF. The complete variable domain, with remaining parts taken from reference TRBV7-8 and TRBJ1-1, reads GAGVSQSPRYKVAKRGQDVALRCDPISGHVSLFWYQQALGQGPEFLTYFQNEAQLDKSGLPSDRFFAERPEGSVSTLKIQRTQQEDSAVYLCASSLGGAKVEAFFGQGTRLTVV.

This clonotype was found many times. CDR3 sequence: CASSKNRGLDTQYF. The CDR3, as DNA: TGTGCCAGCAGTAAAAACAGGGGTTTAGATACGCAGTATTTT. The chain couples TRBV7-3 to TRBJ2-3; the match to TRBD1 covers 7 bases. CDR1 is SGHTA, CDR2 FQGTGA, per germline. Trimming removed 6 bases from V and 5 bases from J; junction bases left unmatched: 8. The CDR3 extends over 14 amino acids.

In its sample, this clonotype was seen many times. DNA for the CDR3: TGTGCCAGCAGCGCCACGACAGGGGGTGAGACCCAGTACTTC. Its translation is CASSATTGGETQYF. The V gene is TRBV11-2, the J gene TRBJ2-5; TRBD1 matches 9 bases. J gave up 5 bases and V 5 bases, and 6 bases lay outside the gene matches. From germline, CDR1 is SGHAT and CDR2 FQNNGV. The CDR3 totals 14 residues.

This clonotype showed up many times. The J gene is TRBJ2-3, the V gene TRBV9; 9 bases map to TRBD2. Germline V gives CDR1 SGDLS, CDR2 YYNGEE. V lost 3 bases to trimming and J lost 4 bases; unmatched junction nucleotides: 6. The CDR3 is 15 residues long. The CDR3 nucleotides are TGTGCCAGCAGCGCGCGGGGGGGCGAATCAGATACGCAGTATTTT. It translates to CASSARGGESDTQYF.

The V and J genes are TRBV7-9 and TRBJ2-3; tentative D call: TRBD2 (6 bases). Trimming took off 3 bases at V and 1 base at J, with 14 bases between the two ends. The CDR3 length is 16 residues. Germline V gives CDR1 SEHNR, CDR2 FQNEAQ (reference sequence). CDR3 protein: CASSFPASDRTDTQYF. CDR3 DNA: TGTGCCAGCAGCTTTCCAGCTAGCGACCGCACAGATACGCAGTATTTT.

This clonotype was recorded many times. The chain carries TRBV5-1 and TRBJ1-5, with a possible D match to TRBD1 (5 bases). CDR3 length: 14 amino acids. The V end lost 3 bases, the J end lost 3 bases, and 10 bases lay between the germline ends. Germline V lookup: CDR1 SGHRS, CDR2 YFSETQ. CDR3 bases: TGCGCCAGCAGCTCGGGACGGGACAATCAGCCCCAGCATTTT. This translates into CASSSGRDNQPQHF.

The rearrangement uses TRBV5-1 and TRBJ2-2; 10 bases align to TRBD2. Germline V gene data show CDR1 as SGHRS and CDR2 as YFSETQ. V lost 1 base to trimming and J lost 2 bases; unmatched junction nucleotides: 5. The CDR3 loop spans 17 amino acids. This CDR3 is CASSLQPSGGNTGELFF. The CDR3 coding sequence is TGCGCCAGCAGCTTGCAGCCTAGCGGGGGTAACACCGGGGAGCTGTTTTTT.

This clonotype has a count of ten or more. The rearrangement joins TRBV12-3 or TRBV12-4 to TRBJ2-5, with TRBD1 matching 10 bases. CDR3 size: 16 residues. V shed 5 bases and J 4 bases; nucleotides not matched to a gene: 10. The CDR3 loop is CASSPRDRGLVETQYF. In nucleotides, the CDR3 is TGTGCCAGCAGTCCCCGGGACAGGGGCTTGGTAGAGACCCAGTACTTC.

The sample holds many counts of this clonotype. The chain joins TRBV5-1 to TRBJ2-5, with D perhaps TRBD1 (6 bases). The CDR3 is 14 residues long. Between the trimmed V and J ends, which lost 6 bases and 2 bases, there was a span of 14 bases. Germline CDR1 SGHRS, CDR2 YFSETQ. The CDR3 loop reads CASTPRGTQETQYF. CDR3 nucleotides: TGCGCCAGCACCCCGCGTGGGACACAAGAGACCCAGTACTTC.

Many counts were recorded for this clonotype. This chain connects TRBV20-1 to TRBJ2-7, with a weak D call TRBD2 (6 bases). With 1 base removed from V and 4 bases from J, the gap between germline ends came to 14 bases. The CDR3 is 14 residues long. Germline lookup yields CDR1 DFQATT and CDR2 SNEGSKA (reference sequence). CDR3 loop: CSARVRDLPYEQYF. DNA of the CDR3: TGCAGTGCTAGAGTTCGGGACTTACCTTACGAGCAGTACTTC.